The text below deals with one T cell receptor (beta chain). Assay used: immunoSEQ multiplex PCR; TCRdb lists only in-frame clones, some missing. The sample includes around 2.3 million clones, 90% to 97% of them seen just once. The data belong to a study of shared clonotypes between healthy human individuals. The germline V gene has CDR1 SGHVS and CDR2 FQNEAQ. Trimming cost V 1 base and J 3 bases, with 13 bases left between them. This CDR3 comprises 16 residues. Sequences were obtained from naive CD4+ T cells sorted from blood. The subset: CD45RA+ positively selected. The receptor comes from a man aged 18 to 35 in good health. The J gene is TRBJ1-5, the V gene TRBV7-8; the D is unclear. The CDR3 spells CASSLEMAGLNQPQHF. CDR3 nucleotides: TGTGCCAGCAGCTTAGAAATGGCCGGCCTCAATCAGCCCCAGCATTTT. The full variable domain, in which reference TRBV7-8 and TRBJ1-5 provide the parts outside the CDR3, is GAGVSQSPRYKVAKRGQDVALRCDPISGHVSLFWYQQALGQGPEFLTYFQNEAQLDKSGLPSDRFFAERPEGSVSTLKIQRTQQEDSAVYLCASSLEMAGLNQPQHFGDGTRLSIL.